This T cell receptor (beta chain) stems from a study of Ad26.COV2.S vaccination and SARS-CoV-2 variants. Study-wide context: Trial arm assignment for the donor was COV1001 Ad26.COV2.S. Dosing was one shot or two shots 56 days apart.

Regarding this clone: Its antigen is unidentified.

As to treatment: roughly 19 received Ad26.COV2.S at low or high dose, single or two shots; 5 received placebo; per-sample allocation not given. The samples date from day 63 after the first vaccine or placebo injection. The CDR3 length is 16 residues. The V gene end was trimmed by 3 bases and the J gene end by 6 bases; junction bases not matched to a gene: 9. Germline CDR1 SGHRS, CDR2 YFSETQ. The assay was immunoSEQ multiplex PCR, and TCRdb's table has in-frame clones only and misses some. The profile shows 400,000 to 450,000 clones, around 90% of them singletons. General study points: Placebo recipients had lower spike-specific TCR breadth than vaccine recipients. Total T cell responses may have been underestimated by the TCR breadth and depth analyses.

The sequencing used peripheral blood, collected in a trial of Ad26.COV2.S vaccine versus placebo. J is TRBJ1-1 and V is TRBV5-1; 12 nucleotides agree with TRBD1. The source of this sequence is a person between 18 and 60 years old who received the Ad26.COV2.S COVID-19 vaccine or a placebo. CDR3 in amino acids: CASSSGQGAGGSEAFF. In nucleotides, the CDR3 is TGCGCCAGCAGCTCGGGACAGGGGGCCGGGGGTTCTGAAGCTTTCTTT.